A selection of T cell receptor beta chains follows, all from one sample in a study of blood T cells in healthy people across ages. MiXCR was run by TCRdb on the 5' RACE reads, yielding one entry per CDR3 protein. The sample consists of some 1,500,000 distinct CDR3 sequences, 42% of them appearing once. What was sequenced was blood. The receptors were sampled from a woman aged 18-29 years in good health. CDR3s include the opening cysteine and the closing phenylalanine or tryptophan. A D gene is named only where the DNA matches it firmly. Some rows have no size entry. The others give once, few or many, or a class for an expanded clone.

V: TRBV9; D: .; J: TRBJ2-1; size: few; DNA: TGTGCCAGCAGCGCCCAGTATAGCTCCTACAATGAGCAGTTCTTC; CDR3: CASSAQYSSYNEQFF
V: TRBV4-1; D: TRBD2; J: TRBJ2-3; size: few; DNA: TGCGCCAGCAGCGAGATCGGGACTAGACCAGATACGCAGTATTTT; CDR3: CASSEIGTRPDTQYF
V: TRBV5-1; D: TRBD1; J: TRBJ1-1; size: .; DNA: TGCGCCAGCAGCCCTAAGGACAGGGAAGGTAACACTGAAGCTTTCTTT; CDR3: CASSPKDREGNTEAFF
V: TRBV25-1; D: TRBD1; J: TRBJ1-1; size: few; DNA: TGTGCCAGCAGGGGACAGGGGCGACGGAACACTGAAGCTTTCTTT; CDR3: CASRGQGRRNTEAFF
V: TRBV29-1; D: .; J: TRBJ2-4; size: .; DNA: TGCAGTGTCAAGCTAGCCAAAAACATTCAGTACTTC; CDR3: CSVKLAKNIQYF
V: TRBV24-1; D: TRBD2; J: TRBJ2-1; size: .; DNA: TGTGCCACCAGTGGACTAGCGGGAGCCAACAATGAGCAGTTCTTC; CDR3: CATSGLAGANNEQFF
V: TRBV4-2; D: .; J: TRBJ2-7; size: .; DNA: TGTGCCAGCAGCCAAGGCGGGGCGAGCTCCTACAATGAGCAGTACTTC; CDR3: CASSQGGASSYNEQYF
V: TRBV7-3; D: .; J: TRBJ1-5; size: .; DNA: TGTGCCAGCAGCTTAGTGGGACTGGAGCATCAGCCCCAGCATTTT; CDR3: CASSLVGLEHQPQHF
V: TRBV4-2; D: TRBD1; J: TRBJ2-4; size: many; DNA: TGTGCCAGCAGCCAAGAGGGACAGGGAATTCAGTACTTC; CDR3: CASSQEGQGIQYF
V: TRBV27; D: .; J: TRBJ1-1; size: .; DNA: TGTGCCAGCAAACAGGGAGGGGGTACTGAAGCTTTCTTT; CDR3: CASKQGGGTEAFF
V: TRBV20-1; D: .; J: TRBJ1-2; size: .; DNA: TGCAGTGCCAAGCGGTCTGGGGGTAACTATGGCTACACCTTC; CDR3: CSAKRSGGNYGYTF
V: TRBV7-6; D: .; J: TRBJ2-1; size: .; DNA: TGTGCCAGCAGCTTAGGGCAGGGGGGACCCTACAATGAGCAGTTCTTC; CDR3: CASSLGQGGPYNEQFF
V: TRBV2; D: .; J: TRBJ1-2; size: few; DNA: TGTGCCAGCAGTGAACGGGCTCCACTCTTCTATGGCTACACCTTC; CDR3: CASSERAPLFYGYTF
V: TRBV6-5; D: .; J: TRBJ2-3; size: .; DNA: TGTGCCAGCAGTTACGTGGACACAGATACGCAGTATTTT; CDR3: CASSYVDTDTQYF
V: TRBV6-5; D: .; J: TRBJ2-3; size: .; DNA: TGTGCCAGCAGTTACGATAAGCGTCGGGGGCTGGGCACAGATACGCAGTATTTT; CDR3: CASSYDKRRGLGTDTQYF
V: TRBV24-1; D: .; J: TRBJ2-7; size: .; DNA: TGTGCCACCAGTGATCCCAACAGGGAGCAGTACTTC; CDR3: CATSDPNREQYF
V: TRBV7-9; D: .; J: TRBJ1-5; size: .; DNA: TGTGCCAGCATCCCTTCGCTTATCCCAGCGCCCTACAATCAGCCCCAGCATTTT; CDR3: CASIPSLIPAPYNQPQHF
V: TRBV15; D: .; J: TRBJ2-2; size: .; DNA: TGTGCCACCAGCAGAGGGAGGAACACCGGGGAGCTGTTTTTT; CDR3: CATSRGRNTGELFF
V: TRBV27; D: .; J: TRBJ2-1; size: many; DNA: TGTGCCAGCAGTCAGGGTGGAGTATACAATGAGCAGTTCTTC; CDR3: CASSQGGVYNEQFF
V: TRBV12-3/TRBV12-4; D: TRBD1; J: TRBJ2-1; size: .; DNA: TGTGCCAGCAGTTTTTGGGACAGGGGGGGCGAGCAGTTCTTC; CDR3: CASSFWDRGGEQFF
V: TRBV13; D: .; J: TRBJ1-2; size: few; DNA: TGTGCCAGCAGCCGACAGAGTTACTATGGCTACACCTTC; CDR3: CASSRQSYYGYTF
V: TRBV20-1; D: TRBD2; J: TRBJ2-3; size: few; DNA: TGCAGTGCTATAGCCGGGACTAGCGGGGGCGGGTTCACAGATACGCAGTATTTT; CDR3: CSAIAGTSGGGFTDTQYF
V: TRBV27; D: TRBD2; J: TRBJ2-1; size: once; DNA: TGTGCCAGCAGTCCCTCCCGAGCGGGACGCAACAACGAGCAGTTCTTC; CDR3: CASSPSRAGRNNEQFF
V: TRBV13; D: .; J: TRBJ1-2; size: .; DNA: TGTGCCAGCAGCCCCCCAGGGATATATAGCTACACCTTC; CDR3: CASSPPGIYSYTF
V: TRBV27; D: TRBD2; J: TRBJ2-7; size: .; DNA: TGTGCCAGCAGTTTGAGCGGGAGTTACCACGAGCAGTACTTC; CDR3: CASSLSGSYHEQYF
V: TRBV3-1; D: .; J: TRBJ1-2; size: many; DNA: TGTGCCAGCAGCCAAGCAGGGATCTATGGCTACACCTTC; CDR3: CASSQAGIYGYTF
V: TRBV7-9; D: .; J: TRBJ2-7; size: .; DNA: TGTGCCAGCCTGAAATCTGGCTCCTACGAGCAGTACTTC; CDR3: CASLKSGSYEQYF
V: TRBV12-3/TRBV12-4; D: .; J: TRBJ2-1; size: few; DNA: TGTGCCAGCAGTTTTTGGGGACTCGCTTACAATGAGCAGTTCTTC; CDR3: CASSFWGLAYNEQFF
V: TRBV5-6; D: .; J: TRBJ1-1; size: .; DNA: TGTGCCAGCACCCCTTGGGAAAACACTGAAGTTTTCTTT; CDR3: CASTPWENTEVFF